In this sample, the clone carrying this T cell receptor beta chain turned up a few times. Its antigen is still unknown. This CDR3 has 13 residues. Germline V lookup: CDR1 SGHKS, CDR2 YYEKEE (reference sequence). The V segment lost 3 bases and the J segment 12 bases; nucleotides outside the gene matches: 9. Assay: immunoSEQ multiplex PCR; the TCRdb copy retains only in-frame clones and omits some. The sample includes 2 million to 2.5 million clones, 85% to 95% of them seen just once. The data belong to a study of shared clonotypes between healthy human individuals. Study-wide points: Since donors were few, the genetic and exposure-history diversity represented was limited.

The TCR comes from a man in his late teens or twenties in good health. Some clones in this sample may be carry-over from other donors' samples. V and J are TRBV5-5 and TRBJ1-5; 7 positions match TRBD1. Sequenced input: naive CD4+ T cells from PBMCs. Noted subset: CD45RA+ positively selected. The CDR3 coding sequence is TGTGCCAGCAGCTACACAGGGGACGAGGGCCAGCATTTT. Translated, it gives CASSYTGDEGQHF.